This T cell receptor (beta chain) appears in the sequencing data of a study of T cells in Graves' hyperthyroidism and ophthalmopathy. Study-wide findings and caveats: Researchers found most expanded thyroid clonotypes above 0.001 in blood as well. Ophthalmopathy was told apart from stable hyperthyroidism by a 13 V-J model.

In this sample, this clonotype turned up many times. The target antigen is unknown. Germline-derived CDR1 and CDR2 are SGHVS and FQNEAQ. The CDR3 covers 14 residues. The V end was cut by 0 bases, the J end by 7 bases, with 10 bases between. The PBMCs were sourced from fresh peripheral blood (about 9.7 ml). Authors of the study amplified TCR beta CDR3 regions from RNA transcripts. The HTBI primer set was used in a first-round RT-PCR of the TCR CDR3. TCRdb passed the multiplex PCR reads through MiXCR, listing each CDR3 protein once. The sample shows about 640,000 distinct CDR3 sequences, roughly 15% of them seen only once.

The sample comprised blood. V gene TRBV7-8 combines with J gene TRBJ1-5, with D possibly being TRBD1 (6 bases). This clonotype was sampled from a woman aged 50 to 60 with Graves' ophthalmopathy. Written as DNA, the CDR3 is TGTGCCAGCAGCTTAGCGTACAGGGAACAGCCCCAGCATTTT. Translating it yields CASSLAYREQPQHF.